The entry that follows covers one TCR beta chain sequence. The antigen remains unidentified. This record belongs to a study of cytomegalovirus exposure and HLA in healthy donors. Study overall: Earlier work reported approximately 100 million unique TCR beta sequences from about 170 million T cells. General study results and limits: Certain sequence variants were highly shared and formed a cluster, and this cluster was likely a sequencing artifact. Later on, analysis showed that most CMV-associated TCR beta chains appeared to be HLA-restricted.

The PCR had 60 Vbeta and 13 Jbeta primers. The repertoire was sequenced with immunoSEQ multiplex PCR; TCRdb's copy has only in-frame clones and lacks some. Here the sample spans about 210,000 clones, just under 80% being singletons. Germline loops: CDR1 MGHRA, CDR2 YSYEKL. The CDR3 is 15 residues long. The chain links TRBV4-1 to TRBJ2-5; 11 bases align to TRBD2. TRBJ2-7 explains the end of the DNA better; the J call may be wrong. This receptor was identified in a boy younger than 18 in good health and CMV-seronegative. Sequencing was done on a sample of PBMCs. In DNA form, the CDR3 reads TGCGCCAGCAGCCAGGTACTAGCGGGGGAATACGAGCAGTACTTC. Translated, it gives CASSQVLAGEYEQYF.